The 10 T cell receptor beta chains in this list originate from one sample, sequenced in a study of blood T cell repertoires in COVID-19. TCRdb keeps only in-frame clones here, not all; method: immunoSEQ multiplex PCR. The sample carries 200,000 to 250,000 clones, approximately 90% recorded once. Input material: peripheral blood. The source of these receptors is a man aged 30 to 45 with COVID-19, enrolled during active disease.

The V gene is TRBV28, the J gene TRBJ2-7, with 9 nucleotides matching TRBD2. V dropped 5 bases and J dropped 6; count of bases not matched to a gene: 11. The CDR3 contains 15 residues. Per germline, CDR1 MDHEN and CDR2 SYDVKM. The CDR3 region is CASSTAVAGVGEQYF. DNA for the CDR3: TGTGCCAGCAGTACCGCGGTAGCGGGAGTTGGCGAGCAGTACTTC.

To note about this clone: A read error may account for a junction end that differs from germline. V is TRBV27 and J is TRBJ1-2; 9 nucleotides agree with TRBD1. Germline values: CDR1 MNHEY, CDR2 SMNVEV (reference sequence). The CDR3 has 13 residues. In nucleotides, the CDR3 is TGTGCCAGCAGTTTAAAGGGACAGGGACGGGTCGTCTTC. It specifies CASSLKGQGRVVF.

This chain joins TRBV25-1 and TRBJ2-1; D unresolved. The CDR3 has 15 residues. From germline, CDR1 is MGHDK and CDR2 SYGVNS. Between the trimmed V and J ends, which lost 4 bases and 3 bases, there was a span of 13 bases. CDR3: CASSGLSGGYNEQFF. The CDR3 region has the DNA TGTGCCAGCAGTGGGCTTTCGGGTGGCTACAATGAGCAGTTCTTC.

The J gene is TRBJ2-1, the V gene TRBV7-3; D is perhaps TRBD2 (6 bases). The length of the CDR3 is 14 residues. V was clipped by 5 bases and J by 10 bases, with 18 bases between them. Germline V gene data show CDR1 as SGHTA and CDR2 as FQGTGA. The CDR3 DNA reads as TGTGCCAGCAGCCTTCTACTGGGACTGGGGGAGCAGTTCTTC. Translating gives CASSLLLGLGEQFF.

The rearrangement joins TRBV6-2 or TRBV6-3 to TRBJ1-1, with D possibly TRBD1 on 6 matching bases. V was shortened by 6 bases and J by 4 bases, with 18 bases between the two germline ends. The CDR3 has 15 amino acids. CDR1 is MNHEY and CDR2 is SVGEGT in the germline V gene. The CDR3 DNA reads TGTGCCAGCAGCTCAGCGGGGGCCCCGAGCACTGAAGCTTTCTTT. Translation gives CASSSAGAPSTEAFF.

This rearrangement joins TRBV5-1 to TRBJ2-3, with 14 bases identical to TRBD2. The CDR3 has 17 amino acids. CDR1 SGHRS and CDR2 YFSETQ come from the germline V gene. J lost 3 bases, V lost 4 bases, and 7 bases had no gene match. The DNA of the CDR3 is TGCGCCAGCAGCCATTCCGGGACTAGCGGGAGAACAGATACGCAGTATTTT. Its protein is CASSHSGTSGRTDTQYF.

In this sample, this clone turned up once. This sequence joins TRBV13 and TRBJ2-7; 12 bases match TRBD1. J was trimmed by 5 bases and V by 5 bases; bases with no gene match: 10. Germline V gene data show CDR1 as PRHDT and CDR2 as FYEKMQ (reference sequence). CDR3 length equals 16 residues. The CDR3 loop is CASSDPGTGGFHEQYF. The CDR3 DNA reads as TGTGCCAGCAGCGACCCCGGGACAGGGGGCTTCCACGAGCAGTACTTC.

The chain is built from TRBV20-1 and TRBJ2-3, with 10 positions matching TRBD2. Losses at the gene ends were 3 bases for V and 2 bases for J; bases not matched to a gene: 8. CDR3 length equals 16 residues. The germline V gene encodes CDR1 DFQATT and CDR2 SNEGSKA (reference sequence). The CDR3 sequence is CSASTTSGGATDTQYF. The DNA of the CDR3 is TGCAGTGCTAGTACTACGAGCGGGGGGGCCACAGATACGCAGTATTTT.

This chain connects TRBV7-9 to TRBJ2-3; D is perhaps TRBD1 (6 bases). Trimming took off 5 bases at V and 1 base at J, with 16 bases between the two ends. The CDR3 covers 16 residues. The germline gives CDR1 SEHNR, CDR2 FQNEAQ (reference sequence). The CDR3 loop is CASSPREGGGTDTQYF. Written as DNA, the CDR3 is TGTGCCAGCAGCCCCCGTGAAGGGGGAGGCACAGATACGCAGTATTTT.

The chain has TRBV5-4 and TRBJ1-2, with TRBD1 matching 8 bases. V lost 3 bases to trimming and J lost 8 bases; unmatched junction nucleotides: 6. This CDR3 spans 13 amino acids. CDR1 and CDR2 (germline): SGHNT, YYREEE (reference sequence). CDR3 region: CASSSQGARGYTF. In DNA, the CDR3 is TGTGCCAGCAGCTCTCAGGGGGCACGGGGCTACACCTTC.